Listed here are 6 T cell receptor beta chains from one sample, sequenced in a study of Ad26.COV2.S vaccination and SARS-CoV-2 variants. This table comes from immunoSEQ multiplex PCR, and its TCRdb copy is limited to in-frame clones, with some not included. The sample includes about 460,000 clones, 70% to 90% of them seen just once. Regarding treatment: some 20 received Ad26.COV2.S at low or high dose, single or two shots; several received placebo; per-sample allocation not given. Sampling was done on day 63 after the first vaccine or placebo injection. Sample: peripheral blood, taken in a trial of Ad26.COV2.S vaccine versus placebo. The receptors here all came from a person aged 18-60 years who received the Ad26.COV2.S COVID-19 vaccine or a placebo.

The rearrangement joins TRBV27 to TRBJ2-7, with unresolved D. In germline, CDR1 is MNHEY, CDR2 SMNVEV (reference sequence). V was trimmed by 7 bases and J by 0 bases, leaving 10 bases between them. This CDR3 comprises 13 residues. For the CDR3, the DNA is TGTGCCAGCAAGGGCAGCAGCTCCTACGAGCAGTACTTC. Protein: CASKGSSSYEQYF.

The count of this clone is one. The CDR3 sequence: CASSLSLTSTDTQYF. The DNA of the CDR3 is TGCGCCAGCAGCTTAAGCCTTACTAGCACAGATACGCAGTATTTT. The chain uses TRBV5-1 and TRBJ2-3; D not resolved. Germline assignment: CDR1 SGHRS and CDR2 YFSETQ. V lost 2 bases and J lost 0, with 10 bases in between. This CDR3 has 15 amino acids.

The V call is TRBV27, the J call TRBJ2-7; TRBD2 agrees at 8 bases. Trimming took 5 bases from V and 2 from J; bases not matched to a gene: 8. Germline CDR1 and CDR2: MNHEY and SMNVEV (reference sequence). The CDR3 spans 15 residues. The CDR3 loop reads CASSTRLASTYEQYF. The CDR3 DNA reads as TGTGCCAGCAGTACCCGACTAGCGTCGACCTACGAGCAGTACTTC.

The chain is built from TRBV12-3 or TRBV12-4 and TRBJ1-2; D gene ambiguous. Trimming stripped 3 bases from V and 4 bases from J, with 9 bases between. The CDR3 has 13 amino acids. The CDR3 nucleotides are TGTGCCAGCAGTTTTACGGGGAGCTATGGCTACACCTTC. As protein: CASSFTGSYGYTF.

The V call is TRBV5-4, the J call TRBJ2-7, with 15 bases aligning to TRBD2. This CDR3 spans 16 amino acids. The germline V gene has CDR1 SGHNT and CDR2 YYREEE (reference sequence). Losses at the gene ends were 4 bases for V and 1 base for J; bases not matched to a gene: 3. The CDR3 sequence is CASSGGLAGGSYEQYF. Written as DNA, the CDR3 is TGTGCCAGCAGCGGGGGACTAGCGGGAGGATCCTACGAGCAGTACTTC.

This clone was recorded once. The V and J genes are TRBV2 and TRBJ1-5, with TRBD1 matching over 9 bases. The CDR3 consists of 17 residues. With V trimmed by 1 base and J by 3 bases, 7 bases remained unmatched. CDR1 is SNHLY, CDR2 FYNNEI, per germline. This CDR3 is CASSEEGDRAFNQPQHF. CDR3 coding DNA: TGTGCCAGCAGTGAAGAAGGGGACAGGGCCTTCAATCAGCCCCAGCATTTT. Complete variable domain (other parts from reference TRBV2 and TRBJ1-5): EPEVTQTPSHQVTQMGQEVILRCVPISNHLYFYWYRQILGQKVEFLVSFYNNEISEKSEIFDDQFSVERPDGSNFTLKIRSTKLEDSAMYFCASSEEGDRAFNQPQHFGDGTRLSIL.